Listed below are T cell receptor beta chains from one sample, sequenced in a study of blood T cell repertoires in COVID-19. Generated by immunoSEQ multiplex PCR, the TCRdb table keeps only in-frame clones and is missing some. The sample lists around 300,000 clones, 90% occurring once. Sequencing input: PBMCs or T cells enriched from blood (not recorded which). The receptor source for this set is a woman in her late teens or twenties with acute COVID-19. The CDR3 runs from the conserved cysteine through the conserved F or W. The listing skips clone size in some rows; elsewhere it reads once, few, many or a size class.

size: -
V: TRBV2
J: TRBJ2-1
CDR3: CASTKFRDRERNEQFF

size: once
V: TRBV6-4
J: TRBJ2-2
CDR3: CASSVTGSNTGELFF

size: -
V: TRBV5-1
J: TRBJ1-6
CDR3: CASSLRGGAGNSPLHF

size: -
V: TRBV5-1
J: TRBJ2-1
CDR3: CASSLDGDEQFF

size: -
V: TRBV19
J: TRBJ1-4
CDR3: CASSIGPGANEKLFF

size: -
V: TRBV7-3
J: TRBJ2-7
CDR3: CASSPTGGGEQYF

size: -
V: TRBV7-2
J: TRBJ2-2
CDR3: CASSPAGGTGELFF

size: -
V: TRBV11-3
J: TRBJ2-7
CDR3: CASGYQGSYEQYF

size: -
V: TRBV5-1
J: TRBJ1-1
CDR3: CASSLGTRGVTEAFF

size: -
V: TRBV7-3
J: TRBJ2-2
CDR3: CASSLTGAGTGELFF

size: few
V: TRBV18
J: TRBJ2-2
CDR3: CASSPLTQRNTGELFF

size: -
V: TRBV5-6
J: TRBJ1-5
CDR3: CASSSQTGNQPQHF

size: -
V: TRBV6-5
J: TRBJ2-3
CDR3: CASREGREDTQYF

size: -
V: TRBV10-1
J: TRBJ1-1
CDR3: CASSVDRGEAFF

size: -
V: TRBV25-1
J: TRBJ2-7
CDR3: CASSEYRTSGSQYF

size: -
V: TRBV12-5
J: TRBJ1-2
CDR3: CASGSRIQAGMSGYTF

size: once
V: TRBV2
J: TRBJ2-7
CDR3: CASSDRGSSYEQYF

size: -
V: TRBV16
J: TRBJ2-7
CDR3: CASSQSPGFSYEQYF

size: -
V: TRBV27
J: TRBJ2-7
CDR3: CASSLSDRGYEQYF

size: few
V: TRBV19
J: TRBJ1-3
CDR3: CASSIGGGGSGNTIYF

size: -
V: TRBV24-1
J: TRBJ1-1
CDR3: CATSDSRTEAFF

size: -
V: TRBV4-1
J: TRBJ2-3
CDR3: CASSQVWIGSVGSDTQYF

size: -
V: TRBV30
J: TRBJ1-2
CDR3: CAWTAGGLGYTF

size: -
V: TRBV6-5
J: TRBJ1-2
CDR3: CASSYSGRPGGYGYTF

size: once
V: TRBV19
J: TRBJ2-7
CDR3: CASSFGLAGTYEQYF

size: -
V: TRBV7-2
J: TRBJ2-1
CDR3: CASSLAIPFNRDWKYNEQFF

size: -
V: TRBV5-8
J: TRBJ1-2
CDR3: CASSPTGWDNYGYTF

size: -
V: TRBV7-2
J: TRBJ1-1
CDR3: CASSLDRNTEAFF

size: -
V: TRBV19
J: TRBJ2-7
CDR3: CASRDSYLSYEQYF

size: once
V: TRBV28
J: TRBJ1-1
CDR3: CASRTGQGQAFF

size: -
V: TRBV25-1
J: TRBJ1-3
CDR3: CASSKGHSGNTIYF

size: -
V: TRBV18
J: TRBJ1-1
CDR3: CASSGQGGTEAFF

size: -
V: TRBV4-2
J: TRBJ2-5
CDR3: CASSQGPSEPETQYF

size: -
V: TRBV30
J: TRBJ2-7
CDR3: CAWSWGGAHEQYF

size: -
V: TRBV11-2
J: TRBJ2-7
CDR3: CASSTMDRGLGEQYF

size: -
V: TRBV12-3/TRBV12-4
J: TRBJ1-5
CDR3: CASSLVGPQHF

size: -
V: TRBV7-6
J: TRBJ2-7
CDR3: CASSLSQGRGYYEQYF

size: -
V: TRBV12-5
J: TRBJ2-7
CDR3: CASGPGGDSYEQYF

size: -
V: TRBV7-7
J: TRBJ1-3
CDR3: CASSLGHGSGNTIYF

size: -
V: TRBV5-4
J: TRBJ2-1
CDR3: CASSWSGTSGSRGYNEQFF

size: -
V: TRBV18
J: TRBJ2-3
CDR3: CASSKIQGAGTDTQYF

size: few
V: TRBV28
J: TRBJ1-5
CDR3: CASNTWRNQPQHF

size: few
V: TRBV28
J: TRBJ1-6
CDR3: CASSITGNSYNSPLHF

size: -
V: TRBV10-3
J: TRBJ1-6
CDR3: CAISENRGESSPLHF

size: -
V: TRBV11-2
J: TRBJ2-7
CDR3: CASSMAGLAVSYEQYF

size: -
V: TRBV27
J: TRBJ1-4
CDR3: CATGVGPTNEKLFF

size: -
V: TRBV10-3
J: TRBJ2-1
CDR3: CAITRSGAGDEQFF

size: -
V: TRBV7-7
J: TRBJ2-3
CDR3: CASSQGQGVTDTQYF

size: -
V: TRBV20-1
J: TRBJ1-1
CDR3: CSASRGRGTEAFF

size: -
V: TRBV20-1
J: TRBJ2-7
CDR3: CSASKSGSRYEQYF

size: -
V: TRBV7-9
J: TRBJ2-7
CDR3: CASSSVGLQTYEQYF

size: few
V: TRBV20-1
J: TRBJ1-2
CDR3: CSASERDSLYGYTF

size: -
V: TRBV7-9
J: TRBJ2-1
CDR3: CASSSGSPYNEQFF

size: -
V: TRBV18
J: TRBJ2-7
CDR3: CASSPPRDEQYF

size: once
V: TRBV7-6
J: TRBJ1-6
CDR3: CASSFSTAELDSPLHF

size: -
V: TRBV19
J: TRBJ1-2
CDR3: CASSLRPEGTVGYTF